Described below is a single T cell receptor beta chain sequence and its context. These data originate in a study of OX40 agonist ivuxolimab in advanced cancers. Study-wide background: Ivuxolimab was administered intravenously to patients at 0.01 to 10 mg/kg every 2 weeks. Having had anti-PD-1, anti-PD-L1 or anti-CTLA-4 therapy before was allowed, and approximately 40% had some. Age averaged around 58 years (range about 23 to 80), and 82.7% were male.

The V and J ends lost 8 bases and 6 bases respectively, with 23 bases between them. CDR3 length: 16 amino acids. CDR1 is MDHEN, CDR2 SYDVKM, per germline. The method was immunoSEQ multiplex PCR; TCRdb's version includes in-frame clones alone and lacks a portion of them. The sample records about 64,000 clones, about 80% being singletons. The sample consisted of CD4+ or CD8+ T cells sorted from blood, taken in a trial of the OX40 agonist ivuxolimab. This chain uses TRBV28 with TRBJ2-1; no clear D gene. The sequence was obtained from an adult with an advanced solid tumor such as melanoma, head and neck, liver or kidney cancer. Written as DNA, the CDR3 is TGTGCCAGCGCCGGACCGCAAGTACTCCGCCCCAATGAGCAGTTCTTC. This translates into CASAGPQVLRPNEQFF. Based on the CDR3 plus reference TRBV28 and TRBJ2-1, the full variable domain is DVKVTQSSRYLVKRTGEKVFLECVQDMDHENMFWYRQDPGLGLRLIYFSYDVKMKEKGDIPEGYSVSREKKERFSLILESASTNQTSMYLCASAGPQVLRPNEQFFGPGTRLTVL.